This paragraph reports one T cell receptor (beta chain). The antigen is not known. The data derive from a study of CD8 T cells in ankylosing spondylitis. Study outcomes and limitations: About 8 highly homologous variants made up a TCR beta motif that seemed to typify ankylosing spondylitis blood.

With 0 bases removed from V and 3 bases from J, the gap between germline ends came to 13 bases. The CDR3 extends over 15 amino acids. CDR1 is SGHRS, CDR2 YFSETQ, per germline. Quantitative barcoded 5'-RACE was used to prepare TCR beta libraries. TCRdb re-derived calls from the 5' RACE reads in MiXCR, one entry per CDR3 protein. The data contain fewer than 400,000 distinct CDR3 sequences, approximately 20% of them singletons. This chain links TRBV5-1 with TRBJ2-7; D possibly corresponds to TRBD1 (7 bases). The clonotype was recovered from a male donor with ankylosing spondylitis. Material for sequencing was blood, either unsorted or a sorted T cell fraction (not recorded which). CDR3 in amino acids: CASSLGQGGFYEQYF. The CDR3 region has the DNA TGCGCCAGCAGCTTGGGCCAGGGGGGTTTCTACGAGCAGTACTTC.